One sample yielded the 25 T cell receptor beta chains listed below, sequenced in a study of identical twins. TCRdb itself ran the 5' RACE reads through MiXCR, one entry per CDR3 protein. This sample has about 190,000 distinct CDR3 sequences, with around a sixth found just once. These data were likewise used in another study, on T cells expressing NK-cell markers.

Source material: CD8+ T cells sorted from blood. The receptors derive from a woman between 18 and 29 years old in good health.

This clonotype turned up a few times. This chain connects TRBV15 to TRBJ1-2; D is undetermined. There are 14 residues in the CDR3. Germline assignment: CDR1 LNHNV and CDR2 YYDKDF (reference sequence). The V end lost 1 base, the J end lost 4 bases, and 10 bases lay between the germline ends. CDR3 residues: CATSRGPEIYGYTF. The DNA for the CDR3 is TGTGCCACCAGCAGAGGTCCCGAGATCTATGGCTACACCTTC.

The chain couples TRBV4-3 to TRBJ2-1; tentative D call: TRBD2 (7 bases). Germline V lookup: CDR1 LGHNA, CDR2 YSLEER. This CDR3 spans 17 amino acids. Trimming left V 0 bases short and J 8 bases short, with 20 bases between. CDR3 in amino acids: CASSQERLGGLHDEQFF. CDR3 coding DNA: TGCGCCAGCAGCCAAGAGCGGCTCGGGGGGCTGCATGATGAGCAGTTCTTC.

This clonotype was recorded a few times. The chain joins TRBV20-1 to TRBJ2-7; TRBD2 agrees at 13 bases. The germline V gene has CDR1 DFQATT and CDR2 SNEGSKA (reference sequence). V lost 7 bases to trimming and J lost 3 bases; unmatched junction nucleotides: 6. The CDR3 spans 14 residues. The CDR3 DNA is TGCAGTGTACGGACTAGCGGGAGTTACTACGAGCAGTACTTC. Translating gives CSVRTSGSYYEQYF.

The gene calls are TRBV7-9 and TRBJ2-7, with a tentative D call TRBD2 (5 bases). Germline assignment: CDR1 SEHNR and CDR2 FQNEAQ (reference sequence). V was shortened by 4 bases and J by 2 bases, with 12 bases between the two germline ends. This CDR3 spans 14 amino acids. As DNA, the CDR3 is TGTGCCAGCAGCTCCCCGACTAAGCCCTACGAGCAGTACTTC. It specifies CASSSPTKPYEQYF.

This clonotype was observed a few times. The DNA of the CDR3 is TGCGCCAGCAGTGATAGGGAGACCCAGTACTTC. Amino acids: CASSDRETQYF. The V and J genes are TRBV10-1 and TRBJ2-5; no clear D. The CDR3 totals 11 residues. The germline gives CDR1 WNHNN, CDR2 SYGVQD (reference sequence). V dropped 3 bases and J dropped 5 bases, with 4 bases sitting between them.

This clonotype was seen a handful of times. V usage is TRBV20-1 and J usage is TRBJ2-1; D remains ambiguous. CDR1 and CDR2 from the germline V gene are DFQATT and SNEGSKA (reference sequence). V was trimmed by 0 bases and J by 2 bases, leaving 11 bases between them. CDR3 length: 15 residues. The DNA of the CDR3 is TGCAGTGCTAGAGATCCTTCGACGACCTACAATGAGCAGTTCTTC. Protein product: CSARDPSTTYNEQFF.

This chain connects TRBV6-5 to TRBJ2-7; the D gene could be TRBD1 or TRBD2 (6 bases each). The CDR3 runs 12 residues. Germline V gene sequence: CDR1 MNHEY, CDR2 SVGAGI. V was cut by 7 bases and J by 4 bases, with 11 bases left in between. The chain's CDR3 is CASTGAGYEQYF. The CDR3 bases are TGTGCCAGCACGGGGGCGGGATACGAGCAGTACTTC.

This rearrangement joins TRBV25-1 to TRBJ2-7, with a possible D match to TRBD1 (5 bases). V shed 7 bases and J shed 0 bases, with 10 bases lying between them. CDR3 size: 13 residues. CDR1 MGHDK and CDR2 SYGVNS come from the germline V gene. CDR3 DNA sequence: TGTGCCAGCACCCACGACAGCTCCTACGAGCAGTACTTC. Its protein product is CASTHDSSYEQYF.

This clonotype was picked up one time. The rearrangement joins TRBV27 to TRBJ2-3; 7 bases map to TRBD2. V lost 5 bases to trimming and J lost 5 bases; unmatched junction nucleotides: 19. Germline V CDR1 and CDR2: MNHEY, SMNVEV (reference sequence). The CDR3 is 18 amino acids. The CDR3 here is CASSATGTCGREGDTQYF. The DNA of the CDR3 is TGTGCCAGCAGTGCGACCGGGACTTGCGGGAGAGAGGGAGATACGCAGTATTTT.

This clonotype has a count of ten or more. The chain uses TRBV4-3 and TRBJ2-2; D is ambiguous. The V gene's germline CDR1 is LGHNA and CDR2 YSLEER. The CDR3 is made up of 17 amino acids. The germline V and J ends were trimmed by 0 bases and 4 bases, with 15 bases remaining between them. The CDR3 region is CASSQEWHTVGTGELFF. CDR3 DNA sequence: TGCGCCAGCAGCCAAGAATGGCATACCGTCGGCACCGGGGAGCTGTTTTTT.

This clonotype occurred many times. The CDR3 region has the DNA TGTGCCAGCAGCCAAGAACAGGGCCTCTATGGCTACACCTTC. Translation gives CASSQEQGLYGYTF. The chain couples TRBV4-2 to TRBJ1-2, with D maybe TRBD1 (6 bases). Per the germline V gene, CDR1 is LGHNA and CDR2 is YNFKEQ. V was trimmed by 0 bases and J by 4 bases, leaving 9 bases between them. CDR3 length equals 14 residues.

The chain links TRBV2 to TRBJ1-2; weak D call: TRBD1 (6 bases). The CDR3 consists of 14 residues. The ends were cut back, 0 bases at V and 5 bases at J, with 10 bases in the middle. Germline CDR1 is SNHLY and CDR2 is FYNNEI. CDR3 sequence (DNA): TGTGCCAGCAGTGAAGCGGGACATCCGTATGGCTACACCTTC. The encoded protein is CASSEAGHPYGYTF.

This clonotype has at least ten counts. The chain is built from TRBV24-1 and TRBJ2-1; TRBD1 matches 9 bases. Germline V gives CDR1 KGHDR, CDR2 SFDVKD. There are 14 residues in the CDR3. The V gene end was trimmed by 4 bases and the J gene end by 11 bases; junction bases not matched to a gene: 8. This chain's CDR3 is CATSDPDRGVQQFF. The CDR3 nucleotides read TGTGCCACCAGTGACCCGGACAGGGGTGTTCAGCAGTTCTTC.

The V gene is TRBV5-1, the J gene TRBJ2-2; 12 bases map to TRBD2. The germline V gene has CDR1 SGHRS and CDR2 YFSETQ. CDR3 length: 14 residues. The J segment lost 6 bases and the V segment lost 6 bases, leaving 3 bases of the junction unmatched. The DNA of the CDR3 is TGCGCCAGCATACTAGCGGGAGGTCCCGGGGAGCTGTTTTTT. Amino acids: CASILAGGPGELFF.

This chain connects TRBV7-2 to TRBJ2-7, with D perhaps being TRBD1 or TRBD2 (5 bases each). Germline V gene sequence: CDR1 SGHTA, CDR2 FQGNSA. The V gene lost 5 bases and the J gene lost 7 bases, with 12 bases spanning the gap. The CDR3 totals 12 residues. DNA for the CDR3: TGTGCCAGCAGCCCTGGGACGGCTGAGCAGTACTTC. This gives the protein CASSPGTAEQYF.

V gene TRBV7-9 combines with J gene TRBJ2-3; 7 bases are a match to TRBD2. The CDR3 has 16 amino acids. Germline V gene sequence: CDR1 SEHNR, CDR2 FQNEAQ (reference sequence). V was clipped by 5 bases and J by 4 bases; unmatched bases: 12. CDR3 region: CASSPPGGRAADTQYF. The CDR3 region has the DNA TGTGCCAGCAGCCCACCCGGCGGGAGAGCAGCAGATACGCAGTATTTT. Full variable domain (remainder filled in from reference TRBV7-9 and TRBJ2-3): DTGVSQNPRHKITKRGQNVTFRCDPISEHNRLYWYRQTLGQGPEFLTYFQNEAQLEKSRLLSDRFSAERPKGSFSTLEIQRTEQGDSAMYLCASSPPGGRAADTQYFGPGTRLTVL.

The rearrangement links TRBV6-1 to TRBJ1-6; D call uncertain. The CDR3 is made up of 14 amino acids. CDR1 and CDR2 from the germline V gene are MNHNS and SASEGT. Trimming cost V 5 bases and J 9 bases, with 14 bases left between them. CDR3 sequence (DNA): TGTGCCAGCAGTCTCGGGATCCTTGGTTCACCCCTCCACTTT. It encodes CASSLGILGSPLHF.

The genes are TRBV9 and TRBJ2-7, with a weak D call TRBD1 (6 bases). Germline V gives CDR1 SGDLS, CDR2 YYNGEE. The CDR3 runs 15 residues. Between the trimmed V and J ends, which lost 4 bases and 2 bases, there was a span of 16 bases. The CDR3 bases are TGTGCCAGCAGCCCTCATACAGGGACGACCTACGAGCAGTACTTC. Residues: CASSPHTGTTYEQYF.

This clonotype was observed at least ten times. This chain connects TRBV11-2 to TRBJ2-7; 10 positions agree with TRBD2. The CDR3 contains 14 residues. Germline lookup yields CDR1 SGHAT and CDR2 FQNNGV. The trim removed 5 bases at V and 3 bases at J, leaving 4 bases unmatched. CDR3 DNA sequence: TGTGCCAGCAGCCCGACTAGCGGGCGCTACGAGCAGTACTTC. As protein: CASSPTSGRYEQYF.

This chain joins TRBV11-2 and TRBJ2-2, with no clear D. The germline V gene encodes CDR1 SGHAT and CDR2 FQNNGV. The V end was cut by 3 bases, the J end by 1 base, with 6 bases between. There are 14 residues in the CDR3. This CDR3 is CASSFGQNTGELFF. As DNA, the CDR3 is TGTGCCAGCAGCTTTGGGCAGAACACCGGGGAGCTGTTTTTT.

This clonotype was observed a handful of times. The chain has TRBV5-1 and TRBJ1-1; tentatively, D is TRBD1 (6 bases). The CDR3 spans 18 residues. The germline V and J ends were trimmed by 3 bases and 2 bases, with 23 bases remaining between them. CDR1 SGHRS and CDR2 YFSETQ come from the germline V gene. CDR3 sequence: CASSSTPGHPGSNTEAFF. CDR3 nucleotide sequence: TGCGCCAGCAGCTCCACCCCGGGACATCCAGGCTCAAACACTGAAGCTTTCTTT. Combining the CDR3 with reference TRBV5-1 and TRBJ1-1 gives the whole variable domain KAGVTQTPRYLIKTRGQQVTLSCSPISGHRSVSWYQQTPGQGLQFLFEYFSETQRNKGNFPGRFSGRQFSNSRSEMNVSTLELGDSALYLCASSSTPGHPGSNTEAFFGQGTRLTVV.

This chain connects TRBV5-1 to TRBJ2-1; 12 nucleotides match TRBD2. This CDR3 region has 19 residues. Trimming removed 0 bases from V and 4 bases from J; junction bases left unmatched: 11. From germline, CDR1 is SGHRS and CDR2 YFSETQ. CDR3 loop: CASSLEVGLAGWRYNEQFF. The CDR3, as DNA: TGCGCCAGCAGCTTGGAGGTCGGACTAGCGGGATGGCGTTACAATGAGCAGTTCTTC.

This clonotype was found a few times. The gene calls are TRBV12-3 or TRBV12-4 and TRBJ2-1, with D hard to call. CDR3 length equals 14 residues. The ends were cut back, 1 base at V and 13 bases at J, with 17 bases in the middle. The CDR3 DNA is TGTGCCAGCAGTTTAGAGGCCCGCACTGGCACCCAGTTCTTC. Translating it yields CASSLEARTGTQFF.

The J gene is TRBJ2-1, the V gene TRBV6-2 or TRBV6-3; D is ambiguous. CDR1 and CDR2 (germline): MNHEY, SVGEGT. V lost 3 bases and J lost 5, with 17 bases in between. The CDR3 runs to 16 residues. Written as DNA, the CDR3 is TGTGCCAGCAGTTATTACGGTGAACGACCTAACAATGAGCAGTTCTTC. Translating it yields CASSYYGERPNNEQFF.

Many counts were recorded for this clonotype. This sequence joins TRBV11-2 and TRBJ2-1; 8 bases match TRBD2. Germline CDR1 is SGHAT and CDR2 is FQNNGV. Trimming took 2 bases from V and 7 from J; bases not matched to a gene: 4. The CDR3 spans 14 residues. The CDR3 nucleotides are TGTGCCAGCAGCTTACTAGCGGGTCGAAATGAGCAGTTCTTC. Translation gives CASSLLAGRNEQFF.